The rows below give T cell receptor beta chains drawn from one sample of a study of blood T cell repertoires in COVID-19. Sequencing was performed with immunoSEQ multiplex PCR; in TCRdb, only in-frame clones are kept and a portion is missing. This sample yields about 230,000 clones, of which 85% to 90% are seen a single time; around 2.8% belongs to the top ten. The sample comprised peripheral blood. The receptor source for this set is a woman in her sixties or seventies with acute or convalescent COVID-19. Each CDR3 is given without its conserved first and last residue. The listing skips clone size in some rows; elsewhere it reads once, few, many or a size class.

V	J	size	CDR3
TRBV5-1	TRBJ1-2	-	ASSLGTGAGYT
TRBV10-1	TRBJ1-6	-	ASSEGTGESPLH
TRBV20-1	TRBJ2-3	-	SASGGATDTQY
TRBV7-9	TRBJ1-4	-	ASSLVREKLF
TRBV9	TRBJ2-5	-	ASSLQAGQETQY
TRBV27	TRBJ1-1	-	ASRRGGLNTEAF
TRBV3-1/TRBV3-2	TRBJ2-1	-	ASSLRTGGQF
TRBV12-3/TRBV12-4	TRBJ1-3	-	ASRGEVGNTIY
TRBV19	TRBJ1-1	-	ASSITGVNTEAF
TRBV29-1	TRBJ1-2	-	SVPGTGDGYT
TRBV14	TRBJ1-1	-	ASAPQPNTEAF
TRBV3-1/TRBV3-2	TRBJ2-3	-	ASSSFGLAGGASTDTQY
TRBV6-5	TRBJ2-3	-	ASTRGTDTQY
TRBV7-9	TRBJ2-3	-	ASSLAGVTDTQY
TRBV27	TRBJ1-2	-	ASRQGANGYT
TRBV5-1	TRBJ2-5	-	ASSLTGLAGTGGETQY
TRBV15	TRBJ2-1	-	ATSREARNEQF
TRBV10-1	TRBJ2-3	-	ASSRDYTDTQY
TRBV27	TRBJ2-1	-	ASSFATGTSANEQF
TRBV9	TRBJ2-1	few	ASSLAGTSAYNEQF
TRBV7-2	TRBJ2-3	-	ASSSNSQGNTDTQY
TRBV30	TRBJ1-4	-	AWSVRQGLYEKLF
TRBV6-2/TRBV6-3	TRBJ2-3	once	ASSYSAGFTDTQY
TRBV5-4	TRBJ2-1	-	ASSLAGGGYNEQF
TRBV18	TRBJ1-1	-	ASSPLQDTPAS
TRBV18	TRBJ1-1	-	ASSPTGQLTTEAF
TRBV6-5	TRBJ1-2	-	ASSYAYDRAYGYT
TRBV6-5	TRBJ1-2	-	ASSSPSRDYYGYT
TRBV5-1	TRBJ1-2	-	ASSSDYGYT
TRBV6-2/TRBV6-3	TRBJ2-5	-	ASSYSKQGARRQETQY
TRBV25-1	TRBJ2-3	-	ASSSATSGRAGDTQY
TRBV11-2	TRBJ2-3	-	ASSLVGAGGTDTQY
TRBV11-2	TRBJ1-1	-	ASSTDRARGTEAF
TRBV5-4	TRBJ1-1	-	ASSTKSRSEGTEAF
TRBV19	TRBJ2-7	-	ASSIVRTSGIESYEQY
TRBV5-1	TRBJ1-1	-	ASSATANTEAF
TRBV2	TRBJ1-5	-	ASSVLQGVNQPQH
TRBV4-1	TRBJ2-6	-	ASSQGGGAGANVLT
TRBV14	TRBJ2-1	-	ASSQRAFGQSYNEQF
TRBV6-5	TRBJ1-1	-	ASSYRGLINTEAF
TRBV4-2	TRBJ1-2	-	ASSQGWGQGRGGYT
TRBV3-1/TRBV3-2	TRBJ1-4	once	ASSQGARGNEKLF
TRBV3-1/TRBV3-2	TRBJ2-5	-	ASSQVRGGGGETQY
TRBV3-1/TRBV3-2	TRBJ2-1	-	ASSQGYSYNEQF
TRBV7-2	TRBJ2-1	-	ASSLVASGSSYNEQF
TRBV7-8	TRBJ1-3	-	ASSSNRVLAGNTIY
TRBV28	TRBJ1-4	once	ASRQDERWEKLF
TRBV15	TRBJ1-5	few	ATSRDPRDRSNQPQH
TRBV30	TRBJ1-2	-	AWRWNRALNYGYT
TRBV19	TRBJ2-7	-	ASSIGSGGYEQY
TRBV4-1	TRBJ2-7	-	ASSPHASGGSYEQY
TRBV6-2/TRBV6-3	TRBJ1-5	-	ASSPRQGGAGNQPQH
TRBV18	TRBJ1-2	few	ASSTGQGRVEGYT
TRBV6-6	TRBJ1-3	-	ASRQGVAGNTIY
TRBV24-1	TRBJ2-3	-	ATSDSGTDTQY